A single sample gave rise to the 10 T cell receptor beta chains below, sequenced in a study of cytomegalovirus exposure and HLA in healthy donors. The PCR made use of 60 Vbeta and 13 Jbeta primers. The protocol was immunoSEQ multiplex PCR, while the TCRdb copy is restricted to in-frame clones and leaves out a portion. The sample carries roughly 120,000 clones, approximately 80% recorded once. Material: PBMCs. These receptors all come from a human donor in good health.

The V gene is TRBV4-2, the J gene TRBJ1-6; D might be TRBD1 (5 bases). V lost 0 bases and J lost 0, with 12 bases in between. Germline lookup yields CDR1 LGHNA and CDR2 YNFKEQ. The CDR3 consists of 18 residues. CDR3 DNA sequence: TGTGCCAGCAGCCAAGAGTCGGGGGGGTTCTCCTATAATTCACCCCTCCACTTT. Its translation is CASSQESGGFSYNSPLHF.

The CDR3 loop is CASSPRTAIYNEQFF. CDR3 nucleotides: TGTGCCAGCTCACCTCGGACAGCCATATACAATGAGCAGTTCTTC. The chain links TRBV18 to TRBJ2-1, with D perhaps matching TRBD1 (6 bases). V lost 3 bases to trimming and J lost 4 bases, with 13 bases between them. There are 15 residues in the CDR3. CDR1 is KGHSH, CDR2 LQKENI, per germline.

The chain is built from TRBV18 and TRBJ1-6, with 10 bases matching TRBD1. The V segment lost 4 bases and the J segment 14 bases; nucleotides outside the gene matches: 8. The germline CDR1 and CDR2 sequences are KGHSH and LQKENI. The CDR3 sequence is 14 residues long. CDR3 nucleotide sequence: TGTGCCAGCTCACAGACAGGGGGCGCCTGGGCCCTCCACTTT. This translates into CASSQTGGAWALHF.

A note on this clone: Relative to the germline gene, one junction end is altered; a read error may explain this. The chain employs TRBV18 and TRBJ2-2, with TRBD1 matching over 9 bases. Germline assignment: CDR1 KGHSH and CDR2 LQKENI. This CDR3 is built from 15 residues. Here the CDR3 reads CASSSPTGGTGELFF. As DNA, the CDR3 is TGTGCCAGCTCATCACCGACAGGGGGCACCGGGGAGCTGTTTTTT.

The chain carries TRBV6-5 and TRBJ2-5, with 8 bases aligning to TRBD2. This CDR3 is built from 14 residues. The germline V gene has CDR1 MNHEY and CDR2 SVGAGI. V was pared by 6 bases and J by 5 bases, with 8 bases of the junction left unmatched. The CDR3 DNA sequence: TGTGCCAGCAGCCCACCGGGGGGGAGGGAGACCCAGTACTTC. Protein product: CASSPPGGRETQYF.

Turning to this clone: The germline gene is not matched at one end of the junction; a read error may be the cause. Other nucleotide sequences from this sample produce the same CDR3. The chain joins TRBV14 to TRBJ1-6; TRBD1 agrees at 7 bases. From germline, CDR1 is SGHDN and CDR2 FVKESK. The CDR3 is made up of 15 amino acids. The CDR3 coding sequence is TGTGCCAGCAGTCAAGGAACAGGGGCGAATTCACCCCTCCACTTT. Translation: CASSQGTGANSPLHF.

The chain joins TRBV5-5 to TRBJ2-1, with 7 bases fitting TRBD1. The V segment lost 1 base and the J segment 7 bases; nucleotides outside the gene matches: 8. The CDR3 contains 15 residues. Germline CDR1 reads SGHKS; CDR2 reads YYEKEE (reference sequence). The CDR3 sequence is CASSLFQGDVNEQFF. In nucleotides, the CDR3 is TGTGCCAGCAGCTTGTTCCAGGGGGATGTGAATGAGCAGTTCTTC.

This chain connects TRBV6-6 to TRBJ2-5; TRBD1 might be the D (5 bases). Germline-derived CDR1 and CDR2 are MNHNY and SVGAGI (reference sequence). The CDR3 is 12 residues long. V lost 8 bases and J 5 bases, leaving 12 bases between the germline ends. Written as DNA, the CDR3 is TGTGCCAGCTCGCCAGGGTTCGAGACCCAGTACTTC. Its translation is CASSPGFETQYF.

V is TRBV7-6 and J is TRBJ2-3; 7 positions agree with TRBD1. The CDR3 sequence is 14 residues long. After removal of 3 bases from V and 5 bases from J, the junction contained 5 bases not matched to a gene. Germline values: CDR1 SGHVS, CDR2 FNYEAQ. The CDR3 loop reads CASSFGQDQDTQYF. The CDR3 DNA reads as TGTGCCAGCAGCTTTGGACAGGACCAAGATACGCAGTATTTT.

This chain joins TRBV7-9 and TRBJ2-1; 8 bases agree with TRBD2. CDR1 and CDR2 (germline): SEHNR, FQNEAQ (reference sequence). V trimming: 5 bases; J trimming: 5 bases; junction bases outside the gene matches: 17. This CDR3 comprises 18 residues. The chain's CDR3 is CASSRGLAGTGLNNEQFF. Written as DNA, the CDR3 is TGTGCCAGCAGCCGAGGACTAGCCGGGACGGGCTTAAACAATGAGCAGTTCTTC.